This T cell receptor beta chain is drawn from a study of OX40 agonist ivuxolimab in advanced cancers. Study context: Having had anti-PD-1, anti-PD-L1 or anti-CTLA-4 therapy before was allowed, and roughly 40% had some. Study-level findings and limits: Averaging showed that CD8+ T cells had more expanded clones than CD4+ did. Among the lowest levels of clonal expansion were found in partial responders at 0.1-3.0 mg/kg. Among some nonresponders, normalized T-cell clonal expansion was also low.

Only one count was recorded for this clone. Antigen: not known. CDR1 is SGHAT and CDR2 is FQNNGV in the germline V gene. The V and J ends lost 10 bases and 4 bases, in that order; junction bases with no gene match: 10. This CDR3 region has 15 residues. The assay was immunoSEQ multiplex PCR, and TCRdb's table has in-frame clones only and misses some. The sample includes some 73,000 clones, 80% to 90% of them seen just once. This receptor was obtained from an adult with an advanced solid tumor such as melanoma, head and neck, liver or kidney cancer. The sequencing used CD4+ or CD8+ T cells sorted from blood, collected in a trial of the OX40 agonist ivuxolimab. The chain combines TRBV11-2 with TRBJ2-5, with 12 bases fitting TRBD1. For the CDR3, the DNA is TGTGCCACCGGCCACGGGACAGGGGGCATAGAGACCCAGTACTTC. It specifies CATGHGTGGIETQYF.